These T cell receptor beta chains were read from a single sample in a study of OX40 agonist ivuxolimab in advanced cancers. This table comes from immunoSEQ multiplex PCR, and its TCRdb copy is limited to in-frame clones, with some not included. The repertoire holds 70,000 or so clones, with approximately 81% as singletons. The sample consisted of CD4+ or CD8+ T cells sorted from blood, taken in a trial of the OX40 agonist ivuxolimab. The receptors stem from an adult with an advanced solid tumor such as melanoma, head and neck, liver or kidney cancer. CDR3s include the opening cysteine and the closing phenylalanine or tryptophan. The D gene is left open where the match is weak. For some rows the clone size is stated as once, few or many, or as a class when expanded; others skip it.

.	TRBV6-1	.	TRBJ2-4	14	CASSAERAWDIQYF	TGTGCCAGCAGTGCTGAGCGGGCATGGGACATTCAGTACTTC
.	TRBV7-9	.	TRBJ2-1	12	CASTLGGYEQFF	TGTGCCAGCACCTTAGGGGGGTATGAGCAGTTCTTC
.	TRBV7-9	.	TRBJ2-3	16	CASSPTVGTSTDTQYF	TGTGCCAGCAGCCCCACGGTCGGGACTAGCACAGATACGCAGTATTTT
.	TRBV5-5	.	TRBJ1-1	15	CASSWGGPRDTEAFF	TGTGCCAGCAGCTGGGGCGGCCCGAGGGACACTGAAGCTTTCTTT
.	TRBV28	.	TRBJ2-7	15	CASSLGLQYVWEQYF	TGTGCCAGCAGTTTGGGACTTCAGTACGTGTGGGAGCAGTACTTC
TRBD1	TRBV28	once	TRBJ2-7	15	CASSGGTGSTYEQYF	TGTGCCAGCAGTGGCGGGACAGGGTCAACCTACGAGCAGTACTTC
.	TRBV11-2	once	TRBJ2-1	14	CASSLIMGVNEQFF	TGTGCCAGCAGCTTAATAATGGGGGTTAATGAGCAGTTCTTC
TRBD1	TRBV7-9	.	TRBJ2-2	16	CASSLPQGAHTGELFF	TGTGCCAGCAGCCTCCCACAGGGGGCTCACACCGGGGAGCTGTTTTTT
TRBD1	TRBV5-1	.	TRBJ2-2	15	CASSLGQGSTGELFF	TGCGCCAGCAGCTTGGGACAGGGAAGCACCGGGGAGCTGTTTTTT
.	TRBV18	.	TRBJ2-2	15	CASSSPEMRTGELFF	TGTGCCAGCTCCTCCCCGGAGATGAGGACCGGGGAGCTGTTTTTT
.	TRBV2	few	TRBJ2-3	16	CASSLRVPVSTDTQYF	TGTGCCAGCAGTTTACGGGTCCCGGTTAGCACAGATACGCAGTATTTT
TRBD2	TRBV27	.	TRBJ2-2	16	CASTTTSVANTGELFF	TGTGCCAGCACTACCACTAGCGTCGCGAACACCGGGGAGCTGTTTTTT